This is a list of T cell receptor beta chains from one sample in a study of blood T cell repertoires in COVID-19. Here immunoSEQ multiplex PCR was the method, and the copy in TCRdb shows in-frame clones only, minus some. The data show about 61,000 clones, with approximately 90% seen just once and around 3.7% held by the top ten. What was sequenced was peripheral blood. These receptors were taken from a human donor in a cohort sampled during active COVID-19. Each CDR3 is given with its conserved first and last residue. Fields, in order: D gene, clone size, J gene, V gene, CDR3 protein, CDR3 DNA. The D gene is left open where the match is weak. Expanded clones are given a class, and other clones once, few, many or no size at all.

. . TRBJ2-7 TRBV4-3 CASSQEWGAYEQYF TGCGCCAGCAGCCAAGAGTGGGGGGCCTACGAGCAGTACTTC
TRBD2 few TRBJ2-7 TRBV7-9 CASSLGTSGKTSYEQYF TGTGCCAGCAGCCTAGGGACTAGCGGGAAGACCTCCTACGAGCAGTACTTC
TRBD1 . TRBJ1-2 TRBV6-1 CASSELKGAGGYTF TGTGCCAGCAGTGAACTTAAGGGGGCGGGTGGCTACACCTTC
. . TRBJ2-7 TRBV30 CAWSRWGAPSYEQYF TGTGCCTGGAGTCGGTGGGGCGCTCCCTCCTACGAGCAGTACTTC
. . TRBJ2-7 TRBV9 CASSGPPGNEQYF TGTGCCAGCAGCGGCCCGCCGGGGAACGAGCAGTACTTC
TRBD1 once TRBJ2-3 TRBV18 CASSRTGLTDTQYF TGTGCCAGCTCGCGGACAGGACTCACAGATACGCAGTATTTT
. . TRBJ1-2 TRBV19 CASSPGRGLGYTF TGTGCCAGTAGTCCAGGGCGGGGGCTTGGCTACACCTTC
. . TRBJ2-3 TRBV3-1/TRBV3-2 CASSQRVRDTQYF TGTGCCAGCAGCCAGCGGGTCCGAGATACGCAGTATTTT
TRBD1 . TRBJ1-4 TRBV28 CASSFGAGGYEKLFF TGTGCCAGCAGTTTTGGGGCAGGGGGTTATGAAAAACTGTTTTTT
TRBD1 . TRBJ1-2 TRBV18 CASSPDRAGGYTF TGTGCCAGCTCACCGGACAGGGCTGGCGGCTACACCTTC
TRBD2 . TRBJ2-2 TRBV11-3 CASSITTSPGELFF TGTGCCAGCAGCATAACGACTAGCCCCGGGGAGCTGTTTTTT
TRBD2 . TRBJ2-7 TRBV14 CASSHLGLAGEGLEQYF TGTGCCAGCAGCCACTTAGGACTAGCGGGAGAGGGCCTCGAGCAGTACTTC
. . TRBJ2-1 TRBV29-1 CSVGLSDEQFF TGCAGCGTTGGTCTATCGGATGAGCAGTTCTTC
. . TRBJ2-3 TRBV10-3 CAISESGSPTDTQYF TGTGCCATCAGTGAGTCCGGGTCGCCCACAGATACGCAGTATTTT
. . TRBJ1-2 TRBV19 CASRGRGYTF TGTGCCAGTAGGGGCAGAGGCTACACCTTC
TRBD1 few TRBJ1-1 TRBV30 CAWTLGISGGPEAFF TGTGCCTGGACCCTCGGGATATCAGGGGGCCCTGAAGCTTTCTTT
. . TRBJ1-3 TRBV9 CASSVDGRRNTIYF TGTGCCAGCAGCGTAGATGGCAGAAGAAACACCATATATTTT
TRBD2 . TRBJ2-3 TRBV5-4 CASSLLLMTSGSTDTQYF TGTGCCAGCAGCTTACTATTGATGACTAGCGGGAGCACAGATACGCAGTATTTT
. . TRBJ2-3 TRBV7-9 CASSRLRESTDTQYF TGTGCCAGCAGCCGGCTCCGGGAGAGCACAGATACGCAGTATTTT
. . TRBJ2-1 TRBV4-1 CASSPPGQYNEQFF TGCGCCAGCAGCCCACCTGGACAGTACAATGAGCAGTTCTTC
. . TRBJ1-2 TRBV6-1 CASSEWALQPGYTF TGTGCCAGCAGTGAATGGGCCCTCCAGCCTGGCTACACCTTC
. . TRBJ1-1 TRBV11-1 CASSLVGGMNTEAFF TGTGCCAGCAGCTTAGTGGGGGGGATGAACACTGAAGCTTTCTTT
. . TRBJ1-5 TRBV24-1 CATSGGNNQPQHF TGTGCCACCTCCGGGGGGAACAATCAGCCCCAGCATTTT
TRBD1 . TRBJ1-4 TRBV5-5 CASSNRGRNEKLFF TGTGCCAGCAGCAACAGGGGGCGAAATGAAAAACTGTTTTTT